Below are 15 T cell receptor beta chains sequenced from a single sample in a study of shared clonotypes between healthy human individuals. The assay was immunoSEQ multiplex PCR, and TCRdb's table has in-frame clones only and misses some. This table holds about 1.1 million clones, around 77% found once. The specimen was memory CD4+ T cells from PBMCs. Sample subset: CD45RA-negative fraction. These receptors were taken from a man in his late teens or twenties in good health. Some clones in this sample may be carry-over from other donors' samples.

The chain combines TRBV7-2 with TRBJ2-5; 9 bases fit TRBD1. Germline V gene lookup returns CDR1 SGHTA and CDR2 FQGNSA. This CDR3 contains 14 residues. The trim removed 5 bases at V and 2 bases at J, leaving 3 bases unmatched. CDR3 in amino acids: CASSRGQGQETQYF. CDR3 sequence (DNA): TGTGCCAGCAGCCGCGGACAGGGGCAAGAGACCCAGTACTTC.

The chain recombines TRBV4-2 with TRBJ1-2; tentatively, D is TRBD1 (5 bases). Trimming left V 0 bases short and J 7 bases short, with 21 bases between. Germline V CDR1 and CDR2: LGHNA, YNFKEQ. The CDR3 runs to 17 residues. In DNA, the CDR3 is TGTGCCAGCAGCCAAGATGCTGAGCCTAGAAGGGGCTTTGGCTACACCTTC. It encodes CASSQDAEPRRGFGYTF.

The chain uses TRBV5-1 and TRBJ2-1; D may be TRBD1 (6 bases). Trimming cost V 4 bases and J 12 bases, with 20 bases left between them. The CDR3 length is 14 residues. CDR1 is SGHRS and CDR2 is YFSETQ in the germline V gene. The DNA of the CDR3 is TGCGCCAGCAGCACGGACCGACAGGAGCTAGGGCAGTTCTTC. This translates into CASSTDRQELGQFF.

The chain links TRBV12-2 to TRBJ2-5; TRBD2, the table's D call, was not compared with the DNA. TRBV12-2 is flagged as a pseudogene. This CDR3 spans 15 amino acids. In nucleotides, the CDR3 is TGTGCAAGTCGCTTAGGGACACGCGGGGCGGAGACCCAGTACTTC. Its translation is CASRLGTRGAETQYF.

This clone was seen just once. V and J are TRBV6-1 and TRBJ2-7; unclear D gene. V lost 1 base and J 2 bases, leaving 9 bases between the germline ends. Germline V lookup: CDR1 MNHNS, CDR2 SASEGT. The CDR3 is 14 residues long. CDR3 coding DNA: TGTGCCAGCAGTGAAGGGGCAGCGACCTACGAGCAGTACTTC. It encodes CASSEGAATYEQYF.

The CDR3 nucleotides read TGTGCCAGCAGCTCTAGCGGGAGGGGAAATGAGCAGTTCTTC. This sequence encodes CASSSSGRGNEQFF. The chain has TRBV7-9 and TRBJ2-1; 12 bases match TRBD2. The V gene end was trimmed by 4 bases and the J gene end by 7 bases; junction bases not matched to a gene: 2. Germline V gene data show CDR1 as SEHNR and CDR2 as FQNEAQ (reference sequence). This CDR3 contains 14 residues. Based on the CDR3 plus reference TRBV7-9 and TRBJ2-1, the full variable domain is DTGVSQNPRHKITKRGQNVTFRCDPISEHNRLYWYRQTLGQGPEFLTYFQNEAQLEKSRLLSDRFSAERPKGSFSTLEIQRTEQGDSAMYLCASSSSGRGNEQFFGPGTRLTVL.

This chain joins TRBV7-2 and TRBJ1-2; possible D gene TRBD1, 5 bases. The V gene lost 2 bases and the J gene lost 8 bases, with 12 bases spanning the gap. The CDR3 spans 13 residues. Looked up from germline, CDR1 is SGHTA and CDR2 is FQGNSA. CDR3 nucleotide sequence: TGTGCCAGCAGCTTATGGGTTGAGGGGGGCTACACCTTC. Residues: CASSLWVEGGYTF.

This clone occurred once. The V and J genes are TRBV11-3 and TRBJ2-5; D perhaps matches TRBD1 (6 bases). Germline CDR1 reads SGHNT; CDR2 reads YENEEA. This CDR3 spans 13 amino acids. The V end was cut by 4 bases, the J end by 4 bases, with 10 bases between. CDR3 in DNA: TGTGCCAGCAGCTCCCTCAGGGGAGAGACCCAGTACTTC. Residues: CASSSLRGETQYF.

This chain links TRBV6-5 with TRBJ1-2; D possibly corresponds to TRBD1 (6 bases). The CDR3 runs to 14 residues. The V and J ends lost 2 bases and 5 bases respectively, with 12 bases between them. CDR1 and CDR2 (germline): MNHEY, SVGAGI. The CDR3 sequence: CASSYDRKGYGYTF. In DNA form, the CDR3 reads TGTGCCAGCAGTTACGACAGGAAGGGGTATGGCTACACCTTC.

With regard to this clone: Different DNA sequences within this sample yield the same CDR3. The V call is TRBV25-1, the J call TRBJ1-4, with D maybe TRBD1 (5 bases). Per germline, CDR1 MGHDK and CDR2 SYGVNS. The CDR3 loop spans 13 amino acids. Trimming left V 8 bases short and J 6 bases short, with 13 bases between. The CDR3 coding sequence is TGTGCCAGCGCAAGGGGCTCGGATGAAAAACTGTTTTTT. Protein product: CASARGSDEKLFF.

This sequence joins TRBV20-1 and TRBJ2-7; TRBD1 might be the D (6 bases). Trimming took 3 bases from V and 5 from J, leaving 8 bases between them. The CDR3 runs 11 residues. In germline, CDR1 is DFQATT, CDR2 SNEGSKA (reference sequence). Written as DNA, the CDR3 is TGCAGTGCTAGTGAGGGGGACGAGCAGTACTTC. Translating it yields CSASEGDEQYF.

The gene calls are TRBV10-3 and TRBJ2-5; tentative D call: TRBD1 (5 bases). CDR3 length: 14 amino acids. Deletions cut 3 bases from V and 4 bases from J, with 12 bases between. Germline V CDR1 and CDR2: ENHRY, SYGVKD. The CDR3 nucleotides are TGTGCCATCAGTGAAGTCAGGGAAGGAGAGACCCAGTACTTC. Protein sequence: CAISEVREGETQYF.

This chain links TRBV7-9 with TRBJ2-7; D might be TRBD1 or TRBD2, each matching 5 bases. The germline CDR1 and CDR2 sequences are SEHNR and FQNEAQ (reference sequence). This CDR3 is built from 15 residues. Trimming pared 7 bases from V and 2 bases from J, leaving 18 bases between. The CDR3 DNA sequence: TGTGCCAGCACCCGAGACCGGGACGGGCCCTACGAGCAGTACTTC. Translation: CASTRDRDGPYEQYF.

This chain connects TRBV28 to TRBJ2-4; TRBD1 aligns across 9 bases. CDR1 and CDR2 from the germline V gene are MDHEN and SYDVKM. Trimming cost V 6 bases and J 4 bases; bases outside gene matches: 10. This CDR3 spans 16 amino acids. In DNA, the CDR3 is TGTGCCAGCAGAGCCCTAGGGACAGGGTTTAAAAACATTCAGTACTTC. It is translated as CASRALGTGFKNIQYF.

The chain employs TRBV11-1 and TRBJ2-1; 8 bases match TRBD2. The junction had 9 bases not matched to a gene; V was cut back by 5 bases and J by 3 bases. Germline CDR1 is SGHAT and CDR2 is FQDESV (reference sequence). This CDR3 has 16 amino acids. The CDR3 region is CASSENVAGIYNEQFF. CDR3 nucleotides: TGTGCCAGCAGCGAAAACGTAGCGGGAATCTACAATGAGCAGTTCTTC.